This is a list of T cell receptor beta chains from one sample in a study of control samples from healthy donors and cancer patients. The assay was immunoSEQ multiplex PCR, and TCRdb's table has in-frame clones only and misses some. Among around 140,000 clones listed, approximately 91% were seen once. The sample taken for sequencing was blood. The receptors originated from a man in his thirties or forties in good health. The CDR3 runs from the conserved cysteine through the conserved F or W. The D gene is left open where the match is weak. The size entry is marked missing in some rows and otherwise reads once, few, many or a size class.

j_call	clone_size	v_call	d_call	cdr3_nt	cdr3_aa
TRBJ2-3	NA	TRBV18	NA	TGTGCCAGCTCCCTCGCGGATACGCAGTATTTT	CASSLADTQYF
TRBJ2-7	once	TRBV11-2	NA	TGTGCCAGCAGCTTAGACGGGGGTCCCCCTAACGAGCAGTACTTC	CASSLDGGPPNEQYF
TRBJ1-2	NA	TRBV25-1	NA	TGTGCCAGCAGTGAATATGGGGGCTATGGCTACACCTTC	CASSEYGGYGYTF
TRBJ2-3	NA	TRBV9	NA	TGTGCCAGCAGCGTAGGGCCGGGGGAGAGCACAGATACGCAGTATTTT	CASSVGPGESTDTQYF
TRBJ2-3	NA	TRBV5-4	TRBD2	TGTGCCAGCAGCTTATCCGGGGGGGGTAATACGCAGTATTTT	CASSLSGGGNTQYF
TRBJ2-4	NA	TRBV28	TRBD1	TGTGCCAGCAGTTTCCCTCGGGACAGGGGTAAAAACATTCAGTACTTC	CASSFPRDRGKNIQYF
TRBJ1-4	NA	TRBV19	NA	TGTGCCAGTCAAATAGCGGGGCTAGGCGAAAAACTGTTTTTT	CASQIAGLGEKLFF
TRBJ1-1	NA	TRBV11-2	NA	TGTGCCAGCAGCTTTCCGACAGGCACTGAAGCTTTCTTT	CASSFPTGTEAFF
TRBJ2-7	NA	TRBV29-1	NA	TGCAGCGAAGAGAAGGGTAGCGAGCAGTACTTC	CSEEKGSEQYF
TRBJ1-6	NA	TRBV21-1	NA	TGTGCCAGCAGCGCAGCGGGGCGAAATTCACCCCTCCACTTT	CASSAAGRNSPLHF
TRBJ1-5	few	TRBV15	TRBD1	TGTGCCACCAGCAGAGGGACAGGAGAAAATCAGCCCCAGCATTTT	CATSRGTGENQPQHF
TRBJ2-7	NA	TRBV14	TRBD2	TGTGCCAGCAGCCAACGAGGACTAGCGGGGGGCCACGAGCAGTACTTC	CASSQRGLAGGHEQYF
TRBJ1-6	few	TRBV28	NA	TGTGCCAGCTCGGAATCTGGGGGTTATAATTCACCCCTCCACTTT	CASSESGGYNSPLHF
TRBJ1-1	NA	TRBV11-2	NA	TGTGCCAGCAGCCTCACCACTTCTATGGGAAACACTGAAGCTTTCTTT	CASSLTTSMGNTEAFF
TRBJ1-3	NA	TRBV5-6	NA	TGTGCCAGCAGCTTCAGAGGGCAGGCGCTAAGAAACACCATATATTTT	CASSFRGQALRNTIYF
TRBJ1-6	NA	TRBV12-5	NA	TGTGCTAGTGCCCCCGTTCTTAATTCACCCCTCCACTTT	CASAPVLNSPLHF
TRBJ2-7	NA	TRBV5-4	NA	TGTGCCAGCAGCTTGGGAGGGGTCGAGCAGTACTTC	CASSLGGVEQYF
TRBJ2-1	NA	TRBV24-1	TRBD2	TGTGCCACCAGTGATTGGCTAGCGGGGGGGCAGTCCTACAATGAGCAGTTCTTC	CATSDWLAGGQSYNEQFF
TRBJ1-2	NA	TRBV27	NA	TGTGCCAGCAGTTTAGTGGGGGATTCAGCTAACTATGGCTACACCTTC	CASSLVGDSANYGYTF
TRBJ1-4	NA	TRBV6-6	TRBD1	TGTGCCAGCAGTCCAAGGACAGGGAGAATTGAAAAACTGTTTTTT	CASSPRTGRIEKLFF
TRBJ1-6	NA	TRBV3-1/TRBV3-2	NA	TGTGCCAGCAGACAACCTGGATTGAGCTCACCCCTCCACTTT	CASRQPGLSSPLHF
TRBJ1-4	once	TRBV5-5	NA	TGTGCCAGCAGCCCCATTGGAGATGAAAAACTGTTTTTT	CASSPIGDEKLFF
TRBJ1-3	NA	TRBV5-1	NA	TGCGCCAGCAGCCCATTTACTTCGACAGATACTGGAAACACCATATATTTT	CASSPFTSTDTGNTIYF
TRBJ2-1	once	TRBV5-6	TRBD2	TGTGCCAGCAGCAAGGGACTAGCGGGGGAGTACAATGAGCAGTTCTTC	CASSKGLAGEYNEQFF
TRBJ2-3	NA	TRBV10-1	TRBD1	TGCGCCAGCAGTGACTTCGGACAGGAAAGATCAGATACGCAGTATTTT	CASSDFGQERSDTQYF
TRBJ1-2	NA	TRBV3-1/TRBV3-2	TRBD1	TGTGCCAGCAGCCAAGATAACAGGGGGCGCCGGGGCTACACCTTC	CASSQDNRGRRGYTF
TRBJ1-4	NA	TRBV29-1	NA	TGCAGCGTTGAAGCCTCGGCGCTAAATGAAAAACTGTTTTTT	CSVEASALNEKLFF
TRBJ1-2	few	TRBV24-1	NA	TGTGCCACCAGTGATGGGGCAGGGCTTGGATATGGCTACACCTTC	CATSDGAGLGYGYTF
TRBJ2-2	NA	TRBV5-4	NA	TGTGCCAGCAGCTCGCCCCAGACAGGCGCCCTCGGGGAGCTGTTTTTT	CASSSPQTGALGELFF